Described below is a single T cell receptor beta chain sequence and its context. Its antigen is undetermined. CDR3 size: 14 residues. Trimming cost V 0 bases and J 4 bases, with 9 bases left between them. The V gene's germline CDR1 is SGHTA and CDR2 FQGNSA. Under the authors' procedure: What underpinned the distant-metastasis classifier for papillary thyroid cancer was the set of CDR3 differences across clinicopathological groups. TCRdb reanalyzed the PCR reads with MiXCR. TCRdb, rather than the study authors, made the V and J calls. Of around 15,000 clones listed, about 24% were seen once; the top ten hold 10% to 15%. No treatment had been given to any patient before thyroid surgery. The data belong to a study of metastatic and nonmetastatic thyroid tumors. Broader study findings: Malignant thyroid tumors reportedly exceeded benign nodules significantly in TCR beta diversity, with the difference appearing in blood and tumor.

The TCR sequence derives from a male donor with papillary thyroid cancer or a benign thyroid nodule (not recorded which). Some clones in this sample may be carry-over from other donors' samples. Sample: tumor tissue. The chain links TRBV7-2 to TRBJ1-1; D is uncertain. CDR3 bases: TGTGCCAGCAGCTTAGCATCGGGAGTCACTGAAGCTTTCTTT. Amino acids: CASSLASGVTEAFF.